The entry below gives a single T cell receptor (beta chain) sequence along with its context. Sequencing targeted TCR beta in T cells from blood (CD8+ and CD4+). In Susac syndrome patients, recently defined diagnostic criteria for definite or probable disease were met. The ends were cut back, 5 bases at V and 8 bases at J, with 16 bases in the middle. The germline gives CDR1 MNHNS, CDR2 SASEGT. The CDR3 length is 14 residues. This sample was taken from a study of CD8 T cells in Susac syndrome. Random-hexamer reverse transcription was applied to roughly 0.5 to 1 ug RNA. Multiplex PCR with immunoSEQ amplified the TCR beta CDR3 across 54 Vbeta and 13 Jbeta. MiXCR was run by TCRdb on the immunoSEQ multiplex PCR reads, yielding one entry per CDR3 protein. The sample shows 110,000 to 150,000 distinct CDR3 sequences, nearly 97% of them seen only once.

The V and J genes are TRBV6-1 and TRBJ2-4; D is uncertain. Sequencing was carried out using CD4+ T cells from PBMCs. This TCR was sampled from a human donor with Susac syndrome. The CDR3 DNA follows: TGTGCCAGCAGTAACGACGGGCCTCGGGACATTCAGTACTTC. Residues: CASSNDGPRDIQYF.